These T cell receptor beta chains were read from a single sample in a study of cytotoxic CD8 clonotypes in ibrutinib-treated CLL. Repertoires were generated with immunoSEQ multiplex PCR, while TCRdb's copy carries only in-frame clones and drops some. The profile covers about 140,000 clones, with around 81% appearing a single time and roughly 7.2% taken by the ten largest. The sequences come from PBMCs, collected after 36 months of ibrutinib treatment. These receptors all stem from a human donor with chronic lymphocytic leukemia. The CDR3 runs from the conserved cysteine through the conserved F or W. A D gene is named only where the DNA matches it firmly. Expanded clones are given a class, and other clones once, few, many or no size at all.

clone_size | j_call | v_call | d_call | cdr3_nt | cdr3_aa
. | TRBJ1-5 | TRBV19 | . | TGTGCCAGTAGCCATAATCCTCTGAGAAGCAATCAGCCCCAGCATTTT | CASSHNPLRSNQPQHF
. | TRBJ1-2 | TRBV9 | . | TGTGCCAGCAGCGTAGGCCAGTTGGGGAACTATGGCTACACCTTC | CASSVGQLGNYGYTF
. | TRBJ1-6 | TRBV11-1 | . | TGTGCCAGCAGTTACTTCGGACCCCTCCACTTT | CASSYFGPLHF
. | TRBJ2-2 | TRBV27 | . | TGTGCCAGCCAAATATTACCAGAAAACACCGGGGAGCTGTTTTTT | CASQILPENTGELFF
once | TRBJ1-4 | TRBV7-8 | TRBD1 | TGTGCCAGCAGCTCTGGACAGGGGAATGAAAAACTGTTTTTT | CASSSGQGNEKLFF
. | TRBJ2-1 | TRBV6-1 | . | TGTGCCAGCACAGACCGGGCCACGGGTGAGCAGTTCTTC | CASTDRATGEQFF
. | TRBJ1-1 | TRBV28 | . | TGTGCCAGCACTCTGCCAGCGGACACGAGAATTGAAGCTTTCTTT | CASTLPADTRIEAFF
. | TRBJ2-7 | TRBV2 | . | TGTGCCAGCAGACAGGACACTGGTGGCGAGCAGTACTTC | CASRQDTGGEQYF
. | TRBJ2-1 | TRBV27 | . | TGTGCCAGCAGTTTTCTGGGAAATGAGCAGTTCTTC | CASSFLGNEQFF
. | TRBJ2-3 | TRBV6-5 | TRBD2 | TGTGCCAGCAGCGGACTAGGGACCACGACAGATACGCAGTATTTT | CASSGLGTTTDTQYF
. | TRBJ1-5 | TRBV5-1 | . | TGCGCCAGCAGCTTGGGGGTTAGCAATCAGCCCCAGCATTTT | CASSLGVSNQPQHF
. | TRBJ2-7 | TRBV7-2 | . | TGTGCCAGCAGCCCAAGAGAGACCGTTTGGACAGTTTTATTCTACGAGCAGTACTTC | CASSPRETVWTVLFYEQYF
few | TRBJ2-4 | TRBV6-5 | TRBD1 | TGTGCCAGCAGTTACTCGCCAGGGGGCAAAAACATTCAGTACTTC | CASSYSPGGKNIQYF
. | TRBJ1-5 | TRBV10-3 | . | TGTGCCATCAAGTCGGGGGCTAGCAATCAGCCCCAGCATTTT | CAIKSGASNQPQHF
. | TRBJ1-4 | TRBV5-4 | . | TGTGCCAGCAGCTTGCTGTGGGGTAATGATGAAAAACTGTTTTTT | CASSLLWGNDEKLFF
. | TRBJ1-1 | TRBV7-3 | . | TGTGCCAGCAGCCCTCAGTCCATGAACACTGAAGCTTTCTTT | CASSPQSMNTEAFF
. | TRBJ2-1 | TRBV9 | . | TGTGCCAGCAGCGTAGGGGGCAGTAGCTCCTACAATGAGCAGTTCTTC | CASSVGGSSSYNEQFF
. | TRBJ2-1 | TRBV9 | TRBD1 | TGTGCCAGCAGCGCCGGGACAGCTGACAATGAGCAGTTCTTC | CASSAGTADNEQFF
. | TRBJ2-3 | TRBV7-9 | . | TGTGCCGCGAGGGCAGGGGCCGGAGCAGATACGCAGTATTTT | CAARAGAGADTQYF
few | TRBJ2-1 | TRBV2 | . | TGTGCCAGCAGTGAACTAGCCCCCCACAATGAGCAGTTCTTC | CASSELAPHNEQFF
. | TRBJ1-4 | TRBV23-1 | . | TGCGCCAGCAGTCAGTCCTACTGGGGGCAGGATAATGAAAAACTGTTTTTT | CASSQSYWGQDNEKLFF
. | TRBJ2-2 | TRBV7-8 | . | TGTGCCAGCAGCCGCACCCAGAACACCGGGGAGCTGTTTTTT | CASSRTQNTGELFF
. | TRBJ2-3 | TRBV19 | TRBD1 | TGTGCCAGTACCGACAGGGAACGAGATACGCAGTATTTT | CASTDRERDTQYF
. | TRBJ2-2 | TRBV2 | TRBD2 | TGTGCCAGCAGTGGAGGGACTACGAACACCGGGGAGCTGTTTTTT | CASSGGTTNTGELFF
. | TRBJ2-7 | TRBV4-1 | . | TGCGCCAGCAGCCAAGCCTCTCCGCAGGGTTTTAGCGACGAGCAGTACTTC | CASSQASPQGFSDEQYF
once | TRBJ1-2 | TRBV19 | TRBD1 | TGTGCCAGTAGTATAGTTATCGGGACAGGGTATGGCTACACCTTC | CASSIVIGTGYGYTF
. | TRBJ2-1 | TRBV10-3 | TRBD2 | TGTGCCATCAGTGCCCGGGAGGACGTCGATGAGCAGTTCTTC | CAISAREDVDEQFF
few | TRBJ1-1 | TRBV28 | . | TGTGCCAGCAGTAACAGGGTGGCCACTGAAGCTTTCTTT | CASSNRVATEAFF
. | TRBJ2-2 | TRBV2 | TRBD2 | TGTGCCAGCAGTGATTTTAGCGGGAGGGCCACCGGGGAGCTGTTTTTT | CASSDFSGRATGELFF
. | TRBJ1-1 | TRBV5-6 | TRBD1 | TGTGCCAGCAGCCCGGACAGGAGTAACACTGAAGCTTTCTTT | CASSPDRSNTEAFF
. | TRBJ1-5 | TRBV7-9 | . | TGTGCCAGCAGCAACGGTGGTCAGCCCCAGCATTTT | CASSNGGQPQHF
. | TRBJ2-1 | TRBV7-9 | . | TGTGCCAGCAGCTTACAGCGTCCTTACAATGAGCAGTTCTTC | CASSLQRPYNEQFF
once | TRBJ1-1 | TRBV18 | . | TGTGCCAGCTCTCAAGGACATAACACTGAAGCTTTCTTT | CASSQGHNTEAFF
. | TRBJ2-5 | TRBV18 | TRBD1 | TGTGCCAGCTCGGGACAGGGCGAAGAGACCCAGTACTTC | CASSGQGEETQYF
. | TRBJ1-2 | TRBV19 | . | TGTGCCAGTAGTCCAGGGGCTGGCTATGGCTACACCTTC | CASSPGAGYGYTF
. | TRBJ2-7 | TRBV30 | . | TGTGCCTGGATAGAAGACGAGCAGTACTTC | CAWIEDEQYF
. | TRBJ1-1 | TRBV29-1 | TRBD1 | TGCAGCGTTGATGGACAGGGGGCGACGAACACTGAAGCTTTCTTT | CSVDGQGATNTEAFF
few | TRBJ1-5 | TRBV19 | . | TGTGCCAGTAGTATAGTAGGGCAGGGTGGCCAGCCCCAGCATTTT | CASSIVGQGGQPQHF
. | TRBJ1-4 | TRBV28 | TRBD1 | TGTGCCAGCAGTCCAAACGACAGGGCCGATAATGAAAAACTGTTTTTT | CASSPNDRADNEKLFF
. | TRBJ2-3 | TRBV5-1 | . | TGCGCCAGCAGTCAAACGAACCGGGAGCCCGGGTATTTT | CASSQTNREPGYF
. | TRBJ2-7 | TRBV29-1 | . | TGCAGCGCCAACACTATGGACGGCTACGAGCAGTACTTC | CSANTMDGYEQYF
. | TRBJ2-2 | TRBV27 | TRBD2 | TGTGCCAGCAGTTTAGGACTAGCGGGGATGAACACCGGGGAGCTGTTTTTT | CASSLGLAGMNTGELFF
. | TRBJ1-6 | TRBV5-4 | . | TGTGCCAGCAGCTTGAAAGTGAGCTCCTATAATTCACCCCTCCACTTT | CASSLKVSSYNSPLHF
. | TRBJ2-5 | TRBV27 | . | TGTGCCAGCAGTCCTCAGACCGAGCAAGAGACCCAGTACTTC | CASSPQTEQETQYF
few | TRBJ1-6 | TRBV19 | . | TGTGCCAGTAGCCTAAGGGCTGGGAATTCACCCCTCCACTTT | CASSLRAGNSPLHF
. | TRBJ1-2 | TRBV30 | . | TGTGCCTACAACCCCGGACTGACACTCTATGGCTACACCTTC | CAYNPGLTLYGYTF
. | TRBJ2-7 | TRBV5-4 | . | TGTGCCAGCAGCTTTCCAAGTAGCGCCTTTTACGAGCAGTACTTC | CASSFPSSAFYEQYF
. | TRBJ2-2 | TRBV2 | . | TGTGCCAGCAGTGAAGGTCCAGCAACCGGGGAGCTGTTTTTT | CASSEGPATGELFF
. | TRBJ2-7 | TRBV7-9 | . | TGTGCCAGCAGGCCGCCCGGCTACGAGCAGTACTTC | CASRPPGYEQYF
. | TRBJ2-1 | TRBV30 | TRBD1 | TGTGCCTGGAAAAAGGACAGGGAACTGTACAATGAGCAGTTCTTC | CAWKKDRELYNEQFF
. | TRBJ2-2 | TRBV27 | TRBD1 | TGTGCCAGCAGTTTATCGGGGACAGTCGCCGGGGAGCTGTTTTTT | CASSLSGTVAGELFF
once | TRBJ1-2 | TRBV30 | . | TGTGCCTGGAGTAGGGACGTCTATGGCTACACCTTC | CAWSRDVYGYTF